What follows is one T cell receptor beta chain and its context. Assay used: immunoSEQ multiplex PCR; TCRdb lists only in-frame clones, some missing. The sample includes fewer than 200,000 clones, around 89% seen only once; the top ten take approximately 10%. The data were obtained in a study of radiation and T cells in renal cell carcinoma. As to time point: blood 4 weeks post-SBRT, at nephrectomy. As for treatment: 15 Gy SBRT to primary tumor, nephrectomy 4 weeks later. Nephrectomy followed 15 Gy stereotactic body radiation by 4 weeks. V lost 1 base, J lost 2 bases, and 5 bases lay in between. Per germline, CDR1 MNHEY and CDR2 SVGAGI. The CDR3 is 13 amino acids.

The chain combines TRBV6-5 with TRBJ1-2; D is unresolved. Material: blood, obtained from a patient whose treatment included radiotherapy and nephrectomy. The clonotype originates from a woman in her 50s with renal cell carcinoma. In nucleotides, the CDR3 is TGTGCCAGCAGTTACTACAGCAACTATGGCTACACCTTC. Encoded protein: CASSYYSNYGYTF.